These T cell receptor beta chains were read from a single sample in a study of cytomegalovirus exposure and HLA in healthy donors. TCRdb keeps only in-frame clones here, not all; method: immunoSEQ multiplex PCR. This repertoire includes about 130,000 clones. Sequencing was carried out using PBMCs. Source of these receptors: a man aged 30 to 45 in good health and CMV-seronegative. Both conserved end residues are part of each CDR3. A D gene is named only where the DNA matches it firmly.

j_call d_call v_call cdr3_nt cdr3_aa
TRBJ1-5 TRBD1 TRBV2 TGTGCCAGCAGAGAGGACAGGGGGGGAAGCAATCAGCCCCAGCATTTT CASREDRGGSNQPQHF
TRBJ2-1 TRBD2 TRBV7-2 TGTGCCAGCAGCCCCGGACTAGAGGGCAATGAGCAGTTCTTC CASSPGLEGNEQFF
TRBJ2-1 TRBD2 TRBV12-5 TGTGCTAGTGGTCCCTGGGAGGGGTCCTACAATGAGCAGTTCTTC CASGPWEGSYNEQFF
TRBJ1-1 . TRBV13 TGTGCCAGCAACTCCGTTACCCTGATGGGCCGACGGGCTTTCTTT CASNSVTLMGRRAFF
TRBJ2-7 TRBD2 TRBV5-1 TGCGCCAGCAGCTTGGCCGGACTAGCCTCCTTGGGGTCCTACGAGCAGTACTTC CASSLAGLASLGSYEQYF
TRBJ2-1 . TRBV7-8 TGTGCCAGCAGCGTACTTAGCAGAACATACAATGAGCAGTTCTTC CASSVLSRTYNEQFF
TRBJ2-6 . TRBV6-1 TGTGCCAGCAGTGATATCTCTGGGGCCAACGTCCTGACTTTC CASSDISGANVLTF
TRBJ1-4 TRBD1 TRBV10-3 TGTGCCATCAGTGAGGCCGCCGGGACAGGGGGAGATGAAAAACTGTTTTTT CAISEAAGTGGDEKLFF
TRBJ2-3 . TRBV11-3 TGTGCCAGCAGCGACAGCACTAGCACAGATACGCAGTATTTT CASSDSTSTDTQYF
TRBJ1-2 . TRBV6-5 TGTGCCAGCAGTTACTTAACAGGCTATGGCTACACCTTC CASSYLTGYGYTF
TRBJ2-2 . TRBV5-1 TGCGCCAGCAGGGAGGCGGCGCGGGTAGTCGGAACCGGGGAGCTGTTTTTT CASREAARVVGTGELFF
TRBJ1-1 TRBD1 TRBV4-1 TGCGCCAGCAGCCAAGACCAGGGGGCTCGCACTGAAGCTTTCTTT CASSQDQGARTEAFF
TRBJ1-1 TRBD1 TRBV19 TGTGCCAGTAGTGAATGGACAGGGGACACTGAAGCTTTCTTT CASSEWTGDTEAFF
TRBJ1-1 . TRBV7-3 TGTGCCAGCAGCTCTCACAGGGTTGAGAACACTGAAGCTTTCTTT CASSSHRVENTEAFF
TRBJ2-2 TRBD2 TRBV25-1 TGTGCCAGCAGTAACCGGGGCCTGGGGGGGGACACCGGGGAGCTGTTTTTT CASSNRGLGGDTGELFF